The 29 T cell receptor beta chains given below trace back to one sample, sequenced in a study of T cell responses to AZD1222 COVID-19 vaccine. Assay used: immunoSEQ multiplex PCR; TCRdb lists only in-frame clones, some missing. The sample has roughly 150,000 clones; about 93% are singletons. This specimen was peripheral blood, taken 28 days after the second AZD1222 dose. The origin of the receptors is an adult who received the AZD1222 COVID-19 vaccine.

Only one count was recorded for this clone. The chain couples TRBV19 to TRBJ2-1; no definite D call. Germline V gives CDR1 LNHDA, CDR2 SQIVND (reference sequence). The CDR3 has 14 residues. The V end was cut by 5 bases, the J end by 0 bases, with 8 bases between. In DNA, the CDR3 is TGTGCCAGTAGTCTCTATATCTCCTACAATGAGCAGTTCTTC. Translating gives CASSLYISYNEQFF.

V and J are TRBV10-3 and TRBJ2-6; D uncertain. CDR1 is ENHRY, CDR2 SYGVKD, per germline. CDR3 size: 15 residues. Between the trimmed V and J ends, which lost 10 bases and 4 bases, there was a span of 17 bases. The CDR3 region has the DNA TGTGCCACCCGGAGTAAGGGAAACGGGGCCAACGTCCTGACTTTC. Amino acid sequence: CATRSKGNGANVLTF.

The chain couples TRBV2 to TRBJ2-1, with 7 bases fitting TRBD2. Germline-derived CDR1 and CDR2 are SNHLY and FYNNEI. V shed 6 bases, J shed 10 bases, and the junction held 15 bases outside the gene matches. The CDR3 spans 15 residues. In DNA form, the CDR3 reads TGTGCCAGCAGATTGGACGGGGGGTTGATTTGGGAGCAGTTCTTC. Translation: CASRLDGGLIWEQFF.

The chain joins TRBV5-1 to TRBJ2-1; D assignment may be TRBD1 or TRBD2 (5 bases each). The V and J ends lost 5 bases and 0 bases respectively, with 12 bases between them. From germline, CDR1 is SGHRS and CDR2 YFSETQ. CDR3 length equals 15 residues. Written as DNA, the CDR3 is TGCGCCAGCAGTCGGGACCTAAGCTCCTACAATGAGCAGTTCTTC. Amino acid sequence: CASSRDLSSYNEQFF.

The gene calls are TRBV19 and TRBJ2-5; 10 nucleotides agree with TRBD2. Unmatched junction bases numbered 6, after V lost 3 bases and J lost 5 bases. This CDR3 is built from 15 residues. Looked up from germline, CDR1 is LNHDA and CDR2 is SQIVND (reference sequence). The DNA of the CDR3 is TGTGCCAGTAGTATCGAGCGGGGGGGCCTGGAGACCCAGTACTTC. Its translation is CASSIERGGLETQYF. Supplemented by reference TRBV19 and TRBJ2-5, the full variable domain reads DGGITQSPKYLFRKEGQNVTLSCEQNLNHDAMYWYRQDPGQGLRLIYYSQIVNDFQKGDIAEGYSVSREKKESFPLTVTSAQKNPTAFYLCASSIERGGLETQYFGPGTRLLVL.

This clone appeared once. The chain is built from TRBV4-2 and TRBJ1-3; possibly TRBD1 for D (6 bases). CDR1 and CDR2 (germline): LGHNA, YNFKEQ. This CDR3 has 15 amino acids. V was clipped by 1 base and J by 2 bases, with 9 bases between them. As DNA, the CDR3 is TGTGCCAGCAGCCAAGTAGGACAGACTGGAAACACCATATATTTT. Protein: CASSQVGQTGNTIYF.

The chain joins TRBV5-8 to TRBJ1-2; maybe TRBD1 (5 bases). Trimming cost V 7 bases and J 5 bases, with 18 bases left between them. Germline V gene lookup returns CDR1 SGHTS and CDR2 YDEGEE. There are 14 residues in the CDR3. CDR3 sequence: CASSTRTSLYGYTF. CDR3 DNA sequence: TGTGCCAGCTCTACCAGGACATCTTTATATGGCTACACCTTC.

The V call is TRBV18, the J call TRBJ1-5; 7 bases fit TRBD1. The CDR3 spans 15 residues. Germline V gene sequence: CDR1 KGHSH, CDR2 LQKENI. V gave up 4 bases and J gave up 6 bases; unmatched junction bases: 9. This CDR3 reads CASSLGQGGVQPQHF. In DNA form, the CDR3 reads TGTGCCAGCTCACTGGGGCAGGGGGGCGTTCAGCCCCAGCATTTT.

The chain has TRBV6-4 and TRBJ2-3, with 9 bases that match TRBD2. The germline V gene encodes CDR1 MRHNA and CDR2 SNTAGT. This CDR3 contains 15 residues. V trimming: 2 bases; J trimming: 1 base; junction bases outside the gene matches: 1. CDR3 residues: CASSDASGGTDTQYF. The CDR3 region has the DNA TGTGCCAGCAGTGACGCTAGCGGGGGCACAGATACGCAGTATTTT.

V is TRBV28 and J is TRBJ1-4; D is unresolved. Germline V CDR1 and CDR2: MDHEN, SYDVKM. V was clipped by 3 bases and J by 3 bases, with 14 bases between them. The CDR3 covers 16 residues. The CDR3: CASSFPKNAPNEKLFF. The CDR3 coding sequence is TGTGCCAGCAGTTTCCCGAAGAACGCCCCTAATGAAAAACTGTTTTTT.

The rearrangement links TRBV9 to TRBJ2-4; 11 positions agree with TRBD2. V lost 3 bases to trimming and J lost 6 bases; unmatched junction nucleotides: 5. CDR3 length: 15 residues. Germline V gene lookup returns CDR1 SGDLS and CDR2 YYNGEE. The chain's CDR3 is CASSALAGGRNIQYF. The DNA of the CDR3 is TGTGCCAGCAGCGCCTTAGCGGGGGGGCGAAACATTCAGTACTTC.

CDR3 sequence: CASRRTGGGEKLFF. The CDR3 nucleotides are TGTGCCAGCAGACGGACAGGGGGAGGAGAAAAACTGTTTTTT. The chain couples TRBV27 to TRBJ1-4; 10 nucleotides agree with TRBD1. CDR3 size: 14 residues. Germline V lookup: CDR1 MNHEY, CDR2 SMNVEV (reference sequence). After removal of 6 bases from V and 8 bases from J, the junction contained 6 bases not matched to a gene. Looking up the rest from reference TRBV27 and TRBJ1-4 gives the full variable domain: EAQVTQNPRYLITVTGKKLTVTCSQNMNHEYMSWYRQDPGLGLRQIYYSMNVEVTDKGDVPEGYKVSRKEKRNFPLILESPSPNQTSLYFCASRRTGGGEKLFFGSGTQLSVL.

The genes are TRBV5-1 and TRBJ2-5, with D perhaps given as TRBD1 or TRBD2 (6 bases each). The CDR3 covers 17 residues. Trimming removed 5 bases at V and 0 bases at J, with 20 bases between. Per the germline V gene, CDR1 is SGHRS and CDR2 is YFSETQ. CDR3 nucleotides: TGCGCCAGCAGGGTTGTCTACAGGGAGGTAGACCAAGAGACCCAGTACTTC. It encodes CASRVVYREVDQETQYF.

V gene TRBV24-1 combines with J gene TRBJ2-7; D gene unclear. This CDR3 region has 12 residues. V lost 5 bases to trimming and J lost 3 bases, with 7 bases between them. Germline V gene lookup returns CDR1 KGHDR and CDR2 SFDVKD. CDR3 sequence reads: CATSAGGYEQYF. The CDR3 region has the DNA TGTGCCACCAGTGCCGGCGGCTACGAGCAGTACTTC.

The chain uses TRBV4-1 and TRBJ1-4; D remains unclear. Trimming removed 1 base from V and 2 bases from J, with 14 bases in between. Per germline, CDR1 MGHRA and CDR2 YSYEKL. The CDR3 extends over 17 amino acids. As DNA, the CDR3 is TGCGCCAGCAGCCAAGCAGGACTGACACATACTAATGAAAAACTGTTTTTT. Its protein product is CASSQAGLTHTNEKLFF.

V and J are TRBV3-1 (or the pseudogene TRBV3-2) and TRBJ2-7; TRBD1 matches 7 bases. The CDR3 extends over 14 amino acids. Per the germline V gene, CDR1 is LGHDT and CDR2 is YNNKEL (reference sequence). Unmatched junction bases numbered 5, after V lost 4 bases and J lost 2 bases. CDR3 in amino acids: CASSLTGETYEQYF. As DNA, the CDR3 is TGTGCCAGCAGCCTAACAGGGGAAACCTACGAGCAGTACTTC.

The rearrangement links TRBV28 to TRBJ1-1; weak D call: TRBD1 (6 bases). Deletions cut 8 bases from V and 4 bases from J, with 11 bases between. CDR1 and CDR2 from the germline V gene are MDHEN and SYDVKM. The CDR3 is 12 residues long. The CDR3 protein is CASEQGGTEAFF. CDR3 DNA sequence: TGTGCCAGCGAACAGGGAGGCACTGAAGCTTTCTTT.

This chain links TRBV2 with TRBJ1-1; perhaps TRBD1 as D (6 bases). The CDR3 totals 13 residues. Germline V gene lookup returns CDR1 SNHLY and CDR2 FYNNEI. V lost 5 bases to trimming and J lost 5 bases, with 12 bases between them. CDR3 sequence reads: CASSRQEETEAFF. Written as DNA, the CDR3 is TGTGCCAGCAGTCGACAGGAGGAGACTGAAGCTTTCTTT.

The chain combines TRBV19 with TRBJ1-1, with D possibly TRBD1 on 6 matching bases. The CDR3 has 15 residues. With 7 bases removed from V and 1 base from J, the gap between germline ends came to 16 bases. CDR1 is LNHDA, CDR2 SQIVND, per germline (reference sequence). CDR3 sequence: CASTIGGLWNTEAFF. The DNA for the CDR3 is TGTGCCAGTACCATAGGGGGACTTTGGAACACTGAAGCTTTCTTT.

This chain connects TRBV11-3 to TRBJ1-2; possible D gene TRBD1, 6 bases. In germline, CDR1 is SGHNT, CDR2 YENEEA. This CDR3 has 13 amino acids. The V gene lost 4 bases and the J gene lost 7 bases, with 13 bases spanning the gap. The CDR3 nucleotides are TGTGCCAGCAGCTCCGACAGGTTCGGTGGCTACACCTTC. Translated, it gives CASSSDRFGGYTF.

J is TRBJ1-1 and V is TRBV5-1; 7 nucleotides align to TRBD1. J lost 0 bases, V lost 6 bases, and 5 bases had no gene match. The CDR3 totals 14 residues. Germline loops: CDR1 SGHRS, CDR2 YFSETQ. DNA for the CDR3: TGCGCCAGCACTACGGACAGGCTGAACACTGAAGCTTTCTTT. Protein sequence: CASTTDRLNTEAFF. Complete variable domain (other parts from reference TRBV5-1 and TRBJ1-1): KAGVTQTPRYLIKTRGQQVTLSCSPISGHRSVSWYQQTPGQGLQFLFEYFSETQRNKGNFPGRFSGRQFSNSRSEMNVSTLELGDSALYLCASTTDRLNTEAFFGQGTRLTVV.

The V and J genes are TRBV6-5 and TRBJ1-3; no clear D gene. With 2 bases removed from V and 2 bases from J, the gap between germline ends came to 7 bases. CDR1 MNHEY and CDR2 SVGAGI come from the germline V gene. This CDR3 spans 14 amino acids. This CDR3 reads CASSYGGAGNTIYF. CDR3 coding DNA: TGTGCCAGCAGTTACGGCGGAGCTGGAAACACCATATATTTT.

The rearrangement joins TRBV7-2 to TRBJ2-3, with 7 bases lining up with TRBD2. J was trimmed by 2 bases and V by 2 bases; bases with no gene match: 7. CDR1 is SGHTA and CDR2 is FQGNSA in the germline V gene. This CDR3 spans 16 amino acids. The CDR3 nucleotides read TGTGCCAGCAGCTTATTAGCTAGCGGTAACACAGATACGCAGTATTTT. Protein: CASSLLASGNTDTQYF.

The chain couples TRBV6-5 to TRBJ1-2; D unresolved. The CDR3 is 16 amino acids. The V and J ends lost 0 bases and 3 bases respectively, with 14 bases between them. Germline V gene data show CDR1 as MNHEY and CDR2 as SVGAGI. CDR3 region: CASSYSDLLGDYGYTF. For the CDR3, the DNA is TGTGCCAGCAGTTACTCGGACCTCCTAGGTGACTATGGCTACACCTTC.

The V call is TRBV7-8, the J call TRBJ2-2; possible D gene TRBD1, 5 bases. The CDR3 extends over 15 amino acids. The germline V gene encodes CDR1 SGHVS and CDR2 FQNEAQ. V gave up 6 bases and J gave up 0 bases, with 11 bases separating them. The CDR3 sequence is CASSLGLSNTGELFF. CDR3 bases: TGTGCCAGCAGTCTGGGGCTCTCGAACACCGGGGAGCTGTTTTTT.

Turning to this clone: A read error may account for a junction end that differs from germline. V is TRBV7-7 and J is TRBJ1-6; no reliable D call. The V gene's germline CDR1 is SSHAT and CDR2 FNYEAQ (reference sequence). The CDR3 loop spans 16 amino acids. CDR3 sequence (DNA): TGTGCTAGCAGCTTCGATTCCGTACAAATTAATTCACCCCTCCACTTT. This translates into CASSFDSVQINSPLHF.

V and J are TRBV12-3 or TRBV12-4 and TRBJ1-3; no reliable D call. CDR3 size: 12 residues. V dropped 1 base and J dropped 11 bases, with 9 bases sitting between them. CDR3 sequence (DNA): TGTGCCAGCAGTTTAGATCCCCTTTCCATATATTTT. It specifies CASSLDPLSIYF.

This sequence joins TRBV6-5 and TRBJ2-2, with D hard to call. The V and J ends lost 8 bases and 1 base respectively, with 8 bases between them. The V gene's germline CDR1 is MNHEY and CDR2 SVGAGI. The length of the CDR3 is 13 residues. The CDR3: CASLTWNTGELFF. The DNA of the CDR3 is TGTGCCAGCCTGACCTGGAACACCGGGGAGCTGTTTTTT.

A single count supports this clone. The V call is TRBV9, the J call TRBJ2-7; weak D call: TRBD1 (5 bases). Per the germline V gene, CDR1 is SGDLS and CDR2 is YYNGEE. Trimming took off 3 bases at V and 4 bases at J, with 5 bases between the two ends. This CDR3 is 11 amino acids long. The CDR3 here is CASSAGYEQYF. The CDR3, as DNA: TGTGCCAGCAGCGCAGGGTACGAGCAGTACTTC.